This T cell receptor beta chain was identified in a study of graft-versus-host responses after intestinal transplantation (dated by TCRdb to the early 2020s). For context, the study as a whole: The transplants that recipients received were multivisceral, liver-intestinal, or isolated intestinal. A cohort of 20 to 25 intestinal transplant recipients, including one retransplant, was enrolled, and a few patients lacking pretransplant specimens were excluded. All recipients received anti-thymocyte globulin induction followed by maintenance tacrolimus and steroids for roughly 3 years. Bulk TCR-beta CDR3 sequencing was used to track graft-versus-host and host-versus-graft alloreactive T cell clones in the graft, circulation and bone marrow after intestinal transplantation. Rather than being sequenced by the commercial service, samples from a few later patients were sequenced in-house on an Illumina MiSeq and processed with MiXCR. A peak of at least 4% donor T cells among recipient peripheral blood mononuclear cells was the definition used for donor T cell macrochimerism. To identify alloreactive clones, pre-transplant mixed lymphocyte reaction products were sequenced and compared with unstimulated pre-transplant donor and recipient T cells. Broad study findings and their caveats: The conclusions were limited by the relatively low number and heterogeneity of the intestinal transplant patients. Early after transplant, peak levels of circulating GvH clones were found to be associated with declines in HvG clones. Patients with donor T cell macrochimerism had high GvH to HvG T cell clonal ratios in their allografts. GvH clones turned up in recipient bone marrow, with some appearing earlier in ileal mucosa or blood, a pattern consistent with an intestinal mucosal origin.

What this sample's time point label stands for: cells obtained before transplantation from donor or recipient. CD3+CD4+ and CD3+CD8+ populations were FACS-sorted from unstimulated pre-transplant donor and recipient cells taken from spleen or lymph nodes. Receptor libraries were prepared by the immunoSEQ multiplex PCR assay. In most patients, genomic DNA was isolated using the Qiagen DNeasy Blood and Tissue Kit and sent frozen to Adaptive Biotechnologies for TCR sequencing. For most patients, high-throughput TCR-beta CDR3 sequencing of genomic DNA was performed by Adaptive Biotechnologies. Concerning the study's data processing: Adaptive's ImmunoSEQ software was the source of the TCR sequencing data for fewer than 20 patients, while three other patients were processed with MiXCR and VDJtools. To correct CD4 versus CD8 sorting errors, any sequence found in both subsets at a frequency ratio below 5:1 was removed. Because the origin of CDR3 nucleotide sequences shared between donor and recipient could not be assigned, those sequences were removed. To count as alloreactive, a clone needed at least 2-fold expansion over unstimulated cells and a minimum CFSE-low frequency of 0.002% (template counts) or 0.001% (read counts). Mappable clones were those detected in sequenced pre-transplant spleen, lymph node, or MLR CFSE-low populations of the donor or recipient. Cumulative frequency of alloreactive clones was calculated as a percentage of all sequences weighted by copy number. TCRdb's version of the immuneACCESS table is confined to in-frame rearrangements and falls short of the full clone set. An unresolved V gene accounts for under half of the shortfall where checked; the remainder is of unknown origin. The V and J calls and clone size come from that table; D and trimming were worked out from the DNA. A total of some 38,000 clones appear in this sample, approximately 93% of them only once. The ten top clones hold about 20% of the sample.

In regard to this clone: This receptor's antigen is unknown. Per-base qualities were not stored, and no clone one base away is much larger.

From the cysteine through the phenylalanine, the CDR3 covers 15 amino acids. Left in the record is the CDR3 DNA by itself, 45 bases read in frame from the first base. V and J are trimmed by 2 bases and 4 bases, and the gene matches miss 2 bases of the junction. The CDR1 and CDR2 encoded by the germline V gene are MNHEY and SVGAGI. Sequenced here: unstimulated CD8+ T cells sorted from spleen or lymph node cells, sampled before transplant. The receptor chain draws on TRBV6-5 and TRBJ2-1, with 10 middle bases fitting TRBD2. This TCR was recovered from a human donor who was the organ donor for an intestinal transplant. The CDR3 region has the sequence CASSYHSGGYNEQFF. The sequence in DNA is TGTGCCAGCAGTTACCATAGCGGGGGGTACAATGAGCAGTTCTTC.